This TCR beta chain was sequenced for a study of CD4 T cells in relation to SARS-CoV-2 and coronaviruses. Germline V gene sequence: CDR1 SGHTA, CDR2 FQGTGA. Trimming took off 5 bases at V and 3 bases at J, with 13 bases between the two ends. The CDR3 has 14 amino acids. TCRdb's copy holds only in-frame clones and misses some; the assay was immunoSEQ multiplex PCR. The sample includes about 65,000 clones, about 90% seen only once; the top ten take over 1.5%. Study-wide results and caveats: SARS-CoV-2-driven expansion was significantly weaker in crossreactive than monoreactive clones.

Points on this clone: Antigen specificity is unknown.

Before the COVID-19 pandemic, during about 2011-2019, CD4+ T cells were taken from unexposed donors. The chain employs TRBV7-3 and TRBJ2-5; D is possibly TRBD2 (5 bases). The origin of this receptor is a human donor in good health. Material for sequencing was memory CD4+ T cells from PBMCs. The CDR3 loop is CASSGGTREETQYF. CDR3 sequence (DNA): TGTGCCAGCAGCGGAGGAACTAGGGAAGAGACCCAGTACTTC.